This T cell receptor beta chain was documented in a study of blood T cell repertoires in COVID-19. As for the study in general: Collection of acute and convalescent COVID-19 samples took place in the United States, Italy and Spain.

Profiled with immunoSEQ multiplex PCR; TCRdb holds only in-frame clones, not every one. The sample holds 210,000 or so clones, approximately 82% seen once. The CDR3 covers 16 residues. This chain uses TRBV21-1 with TRBJ1-5. TRBV21-1 is noted as a pseudogene. Sequencing used peripheral blood. This receptor was identified in a man aged 50-59 years with active or convalescent COVID-19. This CDR3 is CASSKRLGGWNQPQHF. Here the CDR3 DNA reads TGTGCCAGCAGCAAGAGGTTGGGGGGGTGGAATCAGCCCCAGCATTTT.